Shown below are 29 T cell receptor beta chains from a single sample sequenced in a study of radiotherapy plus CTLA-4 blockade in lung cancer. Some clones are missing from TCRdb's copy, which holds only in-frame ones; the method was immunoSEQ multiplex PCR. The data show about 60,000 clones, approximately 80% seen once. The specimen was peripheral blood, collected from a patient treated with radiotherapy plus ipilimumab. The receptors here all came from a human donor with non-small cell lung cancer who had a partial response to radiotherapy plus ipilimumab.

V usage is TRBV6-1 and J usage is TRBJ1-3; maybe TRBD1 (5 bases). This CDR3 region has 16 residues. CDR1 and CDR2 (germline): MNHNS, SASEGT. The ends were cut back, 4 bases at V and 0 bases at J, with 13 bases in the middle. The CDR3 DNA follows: TGTGCCAGCAGTGTTAAGGACACCATCTCTGGAAACACCATATATTTT. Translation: CASSVKDTISGNTIYF.

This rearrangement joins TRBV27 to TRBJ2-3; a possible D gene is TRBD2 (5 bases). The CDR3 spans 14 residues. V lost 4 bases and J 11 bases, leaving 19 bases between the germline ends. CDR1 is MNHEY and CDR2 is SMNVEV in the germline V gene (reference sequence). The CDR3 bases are TGTGCCAGCAGTTCAGGACTCGAGTTCCGTTGGCAGTATTTT. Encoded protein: CASSSGLEFRWQYF.

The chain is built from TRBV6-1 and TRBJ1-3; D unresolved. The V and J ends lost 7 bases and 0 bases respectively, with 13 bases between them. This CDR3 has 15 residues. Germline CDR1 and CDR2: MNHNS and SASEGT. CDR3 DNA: TGTGCCAGCATTTTACACCACCCCTCTGGAAACACCATATATTTT. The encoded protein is CASILHHPSGNTIYF.

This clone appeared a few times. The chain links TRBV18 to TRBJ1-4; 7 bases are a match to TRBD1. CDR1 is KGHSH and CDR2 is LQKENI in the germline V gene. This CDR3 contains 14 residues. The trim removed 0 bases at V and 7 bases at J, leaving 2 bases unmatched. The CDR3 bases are TGTGCCAGCTCACCACCGGGGGACAGTGAAAAACTGTTTTTT. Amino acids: CASSPPGDSEKLFF.

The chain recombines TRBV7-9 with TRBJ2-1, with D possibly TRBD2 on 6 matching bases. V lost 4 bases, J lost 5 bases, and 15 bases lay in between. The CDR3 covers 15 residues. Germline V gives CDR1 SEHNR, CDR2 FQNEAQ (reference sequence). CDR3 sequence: CASSSKAGWDNEQFF. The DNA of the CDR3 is TGTGCCAGCAGCTCAAAGGCGGGATGGGACAATGAGCAGTTCTTC.

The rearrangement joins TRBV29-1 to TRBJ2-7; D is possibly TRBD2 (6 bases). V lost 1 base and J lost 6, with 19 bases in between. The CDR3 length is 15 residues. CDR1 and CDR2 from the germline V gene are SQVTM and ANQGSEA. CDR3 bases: TGCAGCGTTGAAGTGGGCGGAGGGTTTTTTTCCGAGCAGTACTTC. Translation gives CSVEVGGGFFSEQYF.

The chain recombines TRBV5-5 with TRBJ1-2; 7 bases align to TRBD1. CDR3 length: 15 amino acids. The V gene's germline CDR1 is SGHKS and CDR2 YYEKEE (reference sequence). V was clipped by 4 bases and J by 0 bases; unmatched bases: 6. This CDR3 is CASSLRQGTNYGYTF. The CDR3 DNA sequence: TGTGCCAGCAGCCTCCGACAGGGAACTAACTATGGCTACACCTTC.

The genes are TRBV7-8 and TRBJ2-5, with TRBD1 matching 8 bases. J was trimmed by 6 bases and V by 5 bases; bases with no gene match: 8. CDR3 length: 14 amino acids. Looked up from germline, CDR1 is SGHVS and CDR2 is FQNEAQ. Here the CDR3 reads CASSPRTGMKTQYF. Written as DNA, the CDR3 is TGTGCCAGCAGCCCCCGGACAGGGATGAAGACCCAGTACTTC.

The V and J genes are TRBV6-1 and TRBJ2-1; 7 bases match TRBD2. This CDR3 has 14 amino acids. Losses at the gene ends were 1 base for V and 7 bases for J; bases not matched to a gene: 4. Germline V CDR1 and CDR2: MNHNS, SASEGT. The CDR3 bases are TGTGCCAGCAGTGAAGGACTAGCTCAGAATGAGCAGTTCTTC. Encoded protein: CASSEGLAQNEQFF.

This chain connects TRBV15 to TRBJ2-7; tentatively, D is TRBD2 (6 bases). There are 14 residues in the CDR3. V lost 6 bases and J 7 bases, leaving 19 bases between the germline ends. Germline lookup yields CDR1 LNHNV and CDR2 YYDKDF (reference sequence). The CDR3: CATSEGLDLREQYF. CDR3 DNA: TGTGCCACCAGTGAGGGACTGGACCTGAGGGAGCAGTACTTC.

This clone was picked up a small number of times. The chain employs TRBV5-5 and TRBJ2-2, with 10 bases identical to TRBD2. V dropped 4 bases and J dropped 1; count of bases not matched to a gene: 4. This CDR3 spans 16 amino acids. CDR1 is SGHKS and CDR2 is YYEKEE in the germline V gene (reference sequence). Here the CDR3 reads CASSPRTSGNTGELFF. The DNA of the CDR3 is TGTGCCAGCAGCCCCCGGACTAGCGGGAACACCGGGGAGCTGTTTTTT.

The CDR3 region is CSVETGGLGETQYF. The CDR3 DNA is TGCAGCGTTGAAACAGGGGGGTTAGGAGAGACCCAGTACTTC. The chain links TRBV29-1 to TRBJ2-5; 8 nucleotides line up with TRBD1. The V segment lost 2 bases and the J segment 4 bases; nucleotides outside the gene matches: 6. The CDR3 length is 14 residues. CDR1 and CDR2 from the germline V gene are SQVTM and ANQGSEA.

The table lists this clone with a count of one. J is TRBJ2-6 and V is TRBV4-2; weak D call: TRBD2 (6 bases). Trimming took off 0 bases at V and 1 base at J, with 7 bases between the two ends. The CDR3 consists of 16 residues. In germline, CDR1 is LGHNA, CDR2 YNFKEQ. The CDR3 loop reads CASSQDRGSGANVLTF. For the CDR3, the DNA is TGTGCCAGCAGCCAAGATCGGGGGTCTGGGGCCAACGTCCTGACTTTC.

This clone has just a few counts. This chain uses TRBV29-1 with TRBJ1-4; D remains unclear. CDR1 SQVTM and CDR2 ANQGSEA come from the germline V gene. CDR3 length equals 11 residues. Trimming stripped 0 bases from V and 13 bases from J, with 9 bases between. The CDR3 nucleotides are TGCAGCGTTGAAGAGGGCCCTGGACTGTTTTTT. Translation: CSVEEGPGLFF.

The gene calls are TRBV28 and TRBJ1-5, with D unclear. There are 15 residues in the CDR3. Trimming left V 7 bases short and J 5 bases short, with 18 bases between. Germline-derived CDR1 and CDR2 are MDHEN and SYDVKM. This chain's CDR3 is CASTQAGATHQPQHF. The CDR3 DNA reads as TGTGCCAGCACCCAAGCGGGAGCTACTCATCAGCCCCAGCATTTT.

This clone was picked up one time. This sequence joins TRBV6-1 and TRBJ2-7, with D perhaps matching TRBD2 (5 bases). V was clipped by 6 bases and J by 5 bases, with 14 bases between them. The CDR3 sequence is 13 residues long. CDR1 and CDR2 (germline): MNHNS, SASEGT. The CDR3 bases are TGTGCCAGCAGAAAGCGGAGCCCCGACGAGCAGTACTTC. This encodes CASRKRSPDEQYF.

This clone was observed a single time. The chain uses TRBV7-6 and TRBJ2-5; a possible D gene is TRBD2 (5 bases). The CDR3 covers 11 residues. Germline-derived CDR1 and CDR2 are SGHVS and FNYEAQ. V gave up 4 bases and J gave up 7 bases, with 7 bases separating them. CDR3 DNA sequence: TGTGCCAGCAGCTCCCGGGGGACCCAGTACTTC. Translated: CASSSRGTQYF.

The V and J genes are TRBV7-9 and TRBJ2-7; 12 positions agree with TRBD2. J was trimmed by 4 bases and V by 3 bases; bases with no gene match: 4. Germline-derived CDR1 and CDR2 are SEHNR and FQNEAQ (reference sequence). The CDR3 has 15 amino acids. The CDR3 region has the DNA TGTGCCAGCAGCTTGACTAGCGGGAGTAAATACGAGCAGTACTTC. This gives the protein CASSLTSGSKYEQYF.

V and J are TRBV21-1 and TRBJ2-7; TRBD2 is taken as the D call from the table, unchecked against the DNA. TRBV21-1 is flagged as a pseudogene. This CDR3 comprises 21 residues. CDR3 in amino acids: CASSKVPRQFASGLRPYEQYF. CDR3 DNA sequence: TGTGCCAGCAGCAAAGTCCCTAGACAGTTCGCCTCGGGACTACGACCTTACGAGCAGTACTTC.

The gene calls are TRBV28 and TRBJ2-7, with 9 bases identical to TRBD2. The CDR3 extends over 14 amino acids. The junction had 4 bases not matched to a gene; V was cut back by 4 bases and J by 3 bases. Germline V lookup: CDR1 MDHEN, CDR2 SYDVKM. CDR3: CASSSVAGVYEQYF. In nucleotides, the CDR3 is TGTGCCAGCAGTTCCGTAGCGGGAGTCTACGAGCAGTACTTC.

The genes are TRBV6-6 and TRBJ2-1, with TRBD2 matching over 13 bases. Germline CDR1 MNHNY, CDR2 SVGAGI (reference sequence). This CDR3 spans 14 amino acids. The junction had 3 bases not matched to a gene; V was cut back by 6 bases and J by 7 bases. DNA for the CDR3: TGTGCCAGCAGGGGGACTAGCGGGATAAATGAGCAGTTCTTC. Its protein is CASRGTSGINEQFF.

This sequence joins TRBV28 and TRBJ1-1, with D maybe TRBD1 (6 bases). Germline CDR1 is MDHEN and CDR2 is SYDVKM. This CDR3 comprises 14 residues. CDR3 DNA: TGTACTAGCGGGCAGGGGAGGATAAACACTGAAGCTTTCTTT. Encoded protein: CTSGQGRINTEAFF.

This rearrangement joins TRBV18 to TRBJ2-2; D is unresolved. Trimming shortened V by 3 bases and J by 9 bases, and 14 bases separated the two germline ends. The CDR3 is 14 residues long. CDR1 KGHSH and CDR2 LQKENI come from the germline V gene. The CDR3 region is CASSPEASLWELFF. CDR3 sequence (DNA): TGTGCCAGCTCACCCGAGGCGAGCCTCTGGGAGCTGTTTTTT. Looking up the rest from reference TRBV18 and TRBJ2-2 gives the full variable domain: NAGVMQNPRHLVRRRGQEARLRCSPMKGHSHVYWYRQLPEEGLKFMVYLQKENIIDESGMPKERFSAEFPKEGPSILRIQQVVRGDSAAYFCASSPEASLWELFFGEGSRLTVL.

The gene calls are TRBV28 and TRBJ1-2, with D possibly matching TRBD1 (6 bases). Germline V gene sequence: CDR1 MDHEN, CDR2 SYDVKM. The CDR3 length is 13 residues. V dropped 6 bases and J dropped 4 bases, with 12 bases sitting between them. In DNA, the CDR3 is TGTGCCAGCAGCCGAACAGGGTTCTATGGCTACACCTTC. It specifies CASSRTGFYGYTF.

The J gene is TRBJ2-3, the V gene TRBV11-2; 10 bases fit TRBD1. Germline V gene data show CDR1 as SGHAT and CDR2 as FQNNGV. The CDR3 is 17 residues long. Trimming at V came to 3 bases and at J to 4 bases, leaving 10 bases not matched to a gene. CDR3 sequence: CASSFLGGQGSADTQYF. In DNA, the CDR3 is TGTGCCAGCAGCTTCCTAGGGGGACAGGGGAGCGCAGATACGCAGTATTTT. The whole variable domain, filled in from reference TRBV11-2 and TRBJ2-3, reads EAGVAQSPRYKIIEKRQSVAFWCNPISGHATLYWYQQILGQGPKLLIQFQNNGVVDDSQLPKDRFSAERLKGVDSTLKIQPAKLEDSAVYLCASSFLGGQGSADTQYFGPGTRLTVL.

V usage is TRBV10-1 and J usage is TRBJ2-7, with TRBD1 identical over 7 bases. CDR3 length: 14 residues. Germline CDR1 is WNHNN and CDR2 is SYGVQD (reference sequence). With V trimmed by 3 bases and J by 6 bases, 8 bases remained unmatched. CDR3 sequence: CASSDRQGGGEQYF. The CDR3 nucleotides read TGCGCCAGCAGTGACCGACAGGGCGGAGGCGAGCAGTACTTC.

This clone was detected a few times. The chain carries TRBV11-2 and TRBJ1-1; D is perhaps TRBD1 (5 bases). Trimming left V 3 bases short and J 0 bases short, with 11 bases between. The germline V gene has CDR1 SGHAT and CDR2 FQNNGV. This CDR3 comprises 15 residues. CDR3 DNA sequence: TGTGCCAGCAGCTTTCTGGACACATTGAACACTGAAGCTTTCTTT. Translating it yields CASSFLDTLNTEAFF.

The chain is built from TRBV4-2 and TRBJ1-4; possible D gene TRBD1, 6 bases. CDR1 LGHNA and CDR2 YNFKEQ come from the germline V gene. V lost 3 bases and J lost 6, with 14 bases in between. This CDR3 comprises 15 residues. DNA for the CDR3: TGTGCCAGCAGCCAGGGGGCGGGGGATGATGAAAAACTGTTTTTT. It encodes CASSQGAGDDEKLFF.

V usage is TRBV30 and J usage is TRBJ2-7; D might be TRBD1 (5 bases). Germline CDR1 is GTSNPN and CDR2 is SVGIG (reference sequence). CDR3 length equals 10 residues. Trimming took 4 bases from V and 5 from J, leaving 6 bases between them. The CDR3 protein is CAWTGNEQYF. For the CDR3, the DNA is TGTGCCTGGACAGGGAACGAGCAGTACTTC.